Sequencing of this T cell receptor (beta chain) was carried out in a study of CD8 T cell repertoires and HIV-1 epitope variants. With V trimmed by 4 bases and J by 6 bases, 2 bases remained unmatched. The CDR3 totals 13 residues. Germline CDR1 WSHSY, CDR2 SAAADI. A remark on this clone: The antigen is undetermined.

TCRdb keeps only in-frame clones here, not all; method: immunoSEQ multiplex PCR. This table holds 5,700 or so clones, about 65% found once. The source material was cultured CD8+ T cells derived from PBMCs. The TCR originated in a male donor with HIV. This chain uses TRBV10-2 with TRBJ1-2; TRBD1 agrees at 10 bases. CDR3 residues: CASSGTGGDGYTF. CDR3 DNA sequence: TGCGCCAGCAGTGGGACAGGGGGGGATGGCTACACCTTC.